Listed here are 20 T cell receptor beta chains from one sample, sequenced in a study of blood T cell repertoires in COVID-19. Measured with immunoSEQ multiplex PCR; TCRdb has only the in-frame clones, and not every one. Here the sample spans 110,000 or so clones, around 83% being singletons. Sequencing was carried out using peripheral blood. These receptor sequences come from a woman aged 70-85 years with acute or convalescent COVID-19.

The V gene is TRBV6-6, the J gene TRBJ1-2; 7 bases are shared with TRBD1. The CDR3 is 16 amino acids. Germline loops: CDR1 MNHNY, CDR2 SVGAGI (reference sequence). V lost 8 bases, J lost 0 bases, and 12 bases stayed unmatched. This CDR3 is CASLDYTGDPNYGYTF. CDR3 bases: TGTGCCAGCTTGGATTATACAGGGGACCCTAACTATGGCTACACCTTC.

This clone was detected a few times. CDR3 in DNA: TGTGCCAGCAGCTACGGACAGATTAATTCACCCCTCCACTTT. This codes for CASSYGQINSPLHF. The V gene is TRBV7-3, the J gene TRBJ1-6; a weak D match, TRBD1 (6 bases). CDR3 length: 14 amino acids. Per germline, CDR1 SGHTA and CDR2 FQGTGA. V shed 4 bases and J shed 6 bases, with 10 bases lying between them.

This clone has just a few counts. This chain's CDR3 is CASSGTGDSPLHF. In nucleotides, the CDR3 is TGTGCCAGCAGCGGCACAGGGGATTCACCCCTCCACTTT. This rearrangement joins TRBV9 to TRBJ1-6; 7 nucleotides agree with TRBD1. The CDR3 length is 13 residues. Per the germline V gene, CDR1 is SGDLS and CDR2 is YYNGEE. The junction had 2 bases not matched to a gene; V was cut back by 3 bases and J by 8 bases. The variable domain in full, completed from reference TRBV9 and TRBJ1-6, reads DSGVTQTPKHLITATGQRVTLRCSPRSGDLSVYWYQQSLDQGLQFLIQYYNGEERAKGNILERFSAQQFPDLHSELNLSSLELGDSALYFCASSGTGDSPLHFGNGTRLTVT.

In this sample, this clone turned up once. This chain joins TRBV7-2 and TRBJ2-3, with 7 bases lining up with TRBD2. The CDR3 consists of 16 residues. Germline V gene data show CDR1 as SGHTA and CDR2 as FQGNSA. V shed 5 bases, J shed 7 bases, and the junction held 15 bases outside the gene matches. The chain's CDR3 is CASSPEGRWEGYTQYF. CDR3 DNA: TGTGCCAGCAGCCCGGAGGGCAGGTGGGAGGGGTATACGCAGTATTTT.

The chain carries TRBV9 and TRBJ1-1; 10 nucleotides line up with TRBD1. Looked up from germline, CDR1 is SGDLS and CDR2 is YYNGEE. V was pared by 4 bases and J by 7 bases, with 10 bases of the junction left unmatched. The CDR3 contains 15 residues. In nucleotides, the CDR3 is TGTGCCAGCAGCCCCACGGGACAGGGGTTAAGTGAAGCTTTCTTT. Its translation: CASSPTGQGLSEAFF.

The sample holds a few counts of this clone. CDR3 sequence reads: CASNRAGGETQYF. The CDR3 DNA is TGTGCCAGTAACCGGGCAGGGGGGGAGACCCAGTACTTC. This chain connects TRBV19 to TRBJ2-5, with D maybe TRBD1 (7 bases). Trimming removed 7 bases at V and 5 bases at J, with 14 bases between. There are 13 residues in the CDR3. Germline V lookup: CDR1 LNHDA, CDR2 SQIVND (reference sequence).

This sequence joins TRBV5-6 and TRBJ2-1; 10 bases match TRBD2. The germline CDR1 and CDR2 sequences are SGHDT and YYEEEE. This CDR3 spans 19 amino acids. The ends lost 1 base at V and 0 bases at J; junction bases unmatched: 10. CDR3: CASSLYSGTSASSYNEQFF. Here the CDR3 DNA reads TGTGCCAGCAGCTTGTACTCCGGGACTAGCGCGAGCTCCTACAATGAGCAGTTCTTC.

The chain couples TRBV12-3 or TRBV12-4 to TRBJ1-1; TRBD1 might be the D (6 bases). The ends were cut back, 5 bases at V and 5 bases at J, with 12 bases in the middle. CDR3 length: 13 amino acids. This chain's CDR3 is CASSDRLRTEAFF. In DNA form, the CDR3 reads TGTGCCAGCAGTGACAGGTTGAGGACTGAAGCTTTCTTT.

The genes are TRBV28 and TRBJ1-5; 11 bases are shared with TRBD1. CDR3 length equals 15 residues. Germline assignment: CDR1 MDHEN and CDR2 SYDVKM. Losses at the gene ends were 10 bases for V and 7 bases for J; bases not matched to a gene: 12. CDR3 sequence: CAIGQGALGGQPQHF. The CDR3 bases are TGTGCCATAGGACAGGGGGCCCTTGGGGGCCAGCCCCAGCATTTT.

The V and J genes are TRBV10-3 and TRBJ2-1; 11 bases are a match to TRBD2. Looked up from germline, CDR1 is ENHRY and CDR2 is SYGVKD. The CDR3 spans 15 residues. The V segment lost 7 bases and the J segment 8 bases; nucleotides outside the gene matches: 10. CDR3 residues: CAITSDSGGAHEQFF. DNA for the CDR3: TGTGCCATCACCTCGGATAGCGGGGGGGCCCATGAGCAGTTCTTC.

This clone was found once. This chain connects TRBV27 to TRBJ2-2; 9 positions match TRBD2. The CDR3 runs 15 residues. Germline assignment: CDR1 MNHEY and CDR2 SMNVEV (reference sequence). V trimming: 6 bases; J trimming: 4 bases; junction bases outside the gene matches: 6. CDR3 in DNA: TGTGCCAGCAGCACCGGGACTAGCACCACCGGGGAGCTGTTTTTT. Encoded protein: CASSTGTSTTGELFF.

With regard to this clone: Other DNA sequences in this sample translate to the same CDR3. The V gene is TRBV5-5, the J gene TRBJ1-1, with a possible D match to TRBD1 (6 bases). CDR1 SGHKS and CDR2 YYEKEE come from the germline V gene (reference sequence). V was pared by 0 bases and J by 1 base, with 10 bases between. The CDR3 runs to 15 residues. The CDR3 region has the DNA TGTGCCAGCAGCTTGGCGGGACAAAAGAACACTGAAGCTTTCTTT. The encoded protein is CASSLAGQKNTEAFF.

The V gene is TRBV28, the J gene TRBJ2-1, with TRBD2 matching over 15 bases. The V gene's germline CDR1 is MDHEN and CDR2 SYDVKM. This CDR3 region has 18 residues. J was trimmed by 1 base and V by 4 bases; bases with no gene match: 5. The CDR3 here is CASSSTGLAGGSYNEQFF. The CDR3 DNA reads TGTGCCAGCAGTTCGACGGGACTAGCGGGGGGTTCCTACAATGAGCAGTTCTTC.

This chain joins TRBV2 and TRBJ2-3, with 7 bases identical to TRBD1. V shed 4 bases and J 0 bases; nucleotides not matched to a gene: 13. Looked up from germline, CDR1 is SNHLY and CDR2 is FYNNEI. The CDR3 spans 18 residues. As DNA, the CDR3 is TGTGCCAGCAGTGCAAACCGGGACAGTGATCTTAGCACAGATACGCAGTATTTT. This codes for CASSANRDSDLSTDTQYF.

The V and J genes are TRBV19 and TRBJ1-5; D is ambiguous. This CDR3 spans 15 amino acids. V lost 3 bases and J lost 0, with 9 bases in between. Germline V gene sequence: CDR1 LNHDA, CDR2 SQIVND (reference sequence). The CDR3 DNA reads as TGTGCCAGTAGTATGGCAGGATATAGCAATCAGCCCCAGCATTTT. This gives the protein CASSMAGYSNQPQHF.

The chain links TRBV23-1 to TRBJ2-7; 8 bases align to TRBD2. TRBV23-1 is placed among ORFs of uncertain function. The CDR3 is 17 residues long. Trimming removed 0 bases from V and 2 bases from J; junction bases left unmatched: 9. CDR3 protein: CASSQSTERGRTYEQYV. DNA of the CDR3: TGCGCCAGCAGTCAATCAACAGAGCGGGGGCGAACCTACGAGCAGTACGTC.

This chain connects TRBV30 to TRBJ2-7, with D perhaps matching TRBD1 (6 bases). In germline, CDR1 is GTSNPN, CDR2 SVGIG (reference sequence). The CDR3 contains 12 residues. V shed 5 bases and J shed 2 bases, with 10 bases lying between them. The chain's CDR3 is CAWGGRAYEQYF. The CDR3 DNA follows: TGTGCCTGGGGGGGCAGAGCCTACGAGCAGTACTTC.

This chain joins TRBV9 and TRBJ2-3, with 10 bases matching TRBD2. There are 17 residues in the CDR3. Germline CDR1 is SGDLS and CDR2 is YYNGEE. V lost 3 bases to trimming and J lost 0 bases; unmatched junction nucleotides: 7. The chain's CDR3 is CASSGMRTSGSTDTQYF. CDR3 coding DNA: TGTGCCAGCAGCGGGATGCGGACTAGCGGTAGCACAGATACGCAGTATTTT.

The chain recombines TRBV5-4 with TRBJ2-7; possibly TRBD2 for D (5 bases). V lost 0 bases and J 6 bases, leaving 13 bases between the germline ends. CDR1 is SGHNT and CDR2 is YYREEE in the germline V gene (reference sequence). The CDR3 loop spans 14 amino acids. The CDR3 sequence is CASSLALAPGEQYF. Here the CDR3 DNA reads TGTGCCAGCAGCTTGGCCCTAGCCCCCGGCGAGCAGTACTTC.

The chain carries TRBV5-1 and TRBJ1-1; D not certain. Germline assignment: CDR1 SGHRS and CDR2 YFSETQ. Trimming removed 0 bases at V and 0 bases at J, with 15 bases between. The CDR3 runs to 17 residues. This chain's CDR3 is CASSLGLEAIMNTEAFF. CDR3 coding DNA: TGCGCCAGCAGCTTGGGTCTAGAGGCGATCATGAACACTGAAGCTTTCTTT. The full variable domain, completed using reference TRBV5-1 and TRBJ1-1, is KAGVTQTPRYLIKTRGQQVTLSCSPISGHRSVSWYQQTPGQGLQFLFEYFSETQRNKGNFPGRFSGRQFSNSRSEMNVSTLELGDSALYLCASSLGLEAIMNTEAFFGQGTRLTVV.